These 17 T cell receptor beta chains share one sample of origin, sequenced in a study of vaccination effects on CD4 cells after COVID-19. Within the ViraFEST assay, antigen-specific CD4+ T cells underwent expansion with viral peptide pools prior to sequencing. Cultured cells yielded isolated CD4+ T cells after 10 to 11 days. Nucleocapsid antibodies were negative in the vaccine recipients, who had never had SARS-CoV-2 infection. Data came from immunoSEQ multiplex PCR; TCRdb stores just in-frame clones and leaves some out. Of about 68,000 clones detected, 75% to 90% appear once; the ten largest clones hold approximately 12%. These receptors are not linked to any known antigen. The sample was CD4+ T cells from PBMCs cultured with SARS-CoV-2 spike peptides, taken before COVID-19 vaccination. The receptors come from a human donor who received a COVID-19 vaccine.

J is TRBJ1-5 and V is TRBV6-5; perhaps TRBD1 as D (6 bases). Germline V gene lookup returns CDR1 MNHEY and CDR2 SVGAGI. This CDR3 region has 14 residues. V lost 5 bases to trimming and J lost 6 bases, with 14 bases between them. The CDR3 spells CASSPTGISQPQHF. The CDR3 DNA sequence: TGTGCCAGCAGTCCCACAGGGATCAGTCAGCCCCAGCATTTT.

The chain uses TRBV11-2 and TRBJ1-1; TRBD1 is a possible D gene (5 bases). There are 13 residues in the CDR3. The V gene lost 3 bases and the J gene lost 4 bases, with 9 bases spanning the gap. Germline CDR1 and CDR2: SGHAT and FQNNGV. CDR3 residues: CASSFLGGTEAFF. The CDR3 nucleotides read TGTGCCAGCAGCTTTTTGGGGGGCACTGAAGCTTTCTTT. Together with reference TRBV11-2 and TRBJ1-1, the CDR3 gives the full variable domain: EAGVAQSPRYKIIEKRQSVAFWCNPISGHATLYWYQQILGQGPKLLIQFQNNGVVDDSQLPKDRFSAERLKGVDSTLKIQPAKLEDSAVYLCASSFLGGTEAFFGQGTRLTVV.

The chain uses TRBV12-5 and TRBJ1-1; D is undetermined. The CDR3 consists of 14 residues. Trimming left V 0 bases short and J 6 bases short, with 11 bases between. Germline CDR1 and CDR2: LGHNT and FRNRAP. This CDR3 reads CASGLVPSLSEAFF. The DNA of the CDR3 is TGTGCTAGTGGTTTGGTACCCTCTTTATCTGAAGCTTTCTTT. The full variable domain, its missing parts supplied by reference TRBV12-5 and TRBJ1-1, is DARVTQTPRHKVTEMGQEVTMRCQPILGHNTVFWYRQTMMQGLELLAYFRNRAPLDDSGMPKDRFSAEMPDATLATLKIQPSEPRDSAVYFCASGLVPSLSEAFFGQGTRLTVV.

The V and J genes are TRBV5-1 and TRBJ1-1; weak D call: TRBD1 (5 bases). V lost 0 bases and J 1 base, leaving 7 bases between the germline ends. The CDR3 consists of 14 residues. CDR1 and CDR2 (germline): SGHRS, YFSETQ. The CDR3, as DNA: TGCGCCAGCAGCTTGGTCCAGGGGAACACTGAAGCTTTCTTT. This translates into CASSLVQGNTEAFF.

This chain links TRBV27 with TRBJ1-3; D ambiguous. CDR1 and CDR2 from the germline V gene are MNHEY and SMNVEV (reference sequence). This CDR3 region has 13 residues. V lost 6 bases to trimming and J lost 0 bases, with 6 bases between them. The CDR3 reads CASSLDSGNTIYF. The DNA for the CDR3 is TGTGCCAGCAGCCTGGACTCTGGAAACACCATATATTTT.

V is TRBV6-6 and J is TRBJ2-7; tentative D call: TRBD1 (7 bases). The CDR3 length is 15 residues. Looked up from germline, CDR1 is MNHNY and CDR2 is SVGAGI (reference sequence). V gave up 2 bases and J gave up 1 base, with 12 bases separating them. In DNA form, the CDR3 reads TGTGCCAGCAGTTACGAGACAGGGAGGTCCTACGAGCAGTACGTC. Its protein is CASSYETGRSYEQYV.

The chain employs TRBV6-2 or TRBV6-3 and TRBJ2-6, with D possibly being TRBD1 or TRBD2 (5 bases each). Trimming left V 0 bases short and J 4 bases short, with 13 bases between. CDR3 size: 17 residues. The germline V gene has CDR1 MNHEY and CDR2 SVGEGT. The CDR3 sequence: CASSYSNPGPGANVLTF. CDR3 nucleotide sequence: TGTGCCAGCAGTTACTCGAACCCGGGGCCAGGGGCCAACGTCCTGACTTTC.

V is TRBV4-3 and J is TRBJ2-3; a possible D gene is TRBD2 (5 bases). V lost 0 bases and J lost 4, with 11 bases in between. CDR3 length equals 15 residues. Germline V gives CDR1 LGHNA, CDR2 YSLEER. Here the CDR3 DNA reads TGCGCCAGCAGCCAAGATGTGGGGAGCGCAGATACGCAGTATTTT. Translation: CASSQDVGSADTQYF.

The V call is TRBV30, the J call TRBJ2-5; perhaps TRBD1 as D (6 bases). V was cut by 2 bases and J by 5 bases, with 12 bases left in between. CDR3 length: 13 amino acids. Germline V CDR1 and CDR2: GTSNPN, SVGIG (reference sequence). In nucleotides, the CDR3 is TGTGCCTGGAGTTCTGGGGGCCGGGAGACCCAGTACTTC. The encoded protein is CAWSSGGRETQYF. The variable domain in full, with the rest retrieved from reference TRBV30 and TRBJ2-5, is SQTIHQWPATLVQPVGSPLSLECTVEGTSNPNLYWYRQAAGRGLQLLFYSVGIGQISSEVPQNLSASRPQDRQFILSSKKLLLSDSGFYLCAWSSGGRETQYFGPGTRLLVL.

The V gene is TRBV24-1, the J gene TRBJ2-3, with D perhaps TRBD1 (6 bases). The CDR3 has 14 amino acids. Germline V gene lookup returns CDR1 KGHDR and CDR2 SFDVKD. V lost 9 bases to trimming and J lost 4 bases, with 16 bases between them. The CDR3 nucleotides read TGTGCCACCGAGACCAGGGGTTCCCCAGATACGCAGTATTTT. It translates to CATETRGSPDTQYF.

This clone showed up just once. Other DNA sequences in this specimen translate into the identical CDR3. This chain uses TRBV7-2 with TRBJ2-7; 7 nucleotides agree with TRBD1. The CDR3 sequence is 13 residues long. Germline CDR1 is SGHTA and CDR2 is FQGNSA. V gave up 1 base and J gave up 4 bases; unmatched junction bases: 1. CDR3 nucleotides: TGTGCCAGCAGCTTAGACAGGGGTTACGAGCAGTACGTC. Its protein product is CASSLDRGYEQYV.

The V gene is TRBV27, the J gene TRBJ1-2, with D perhaps TRBD1 (6 bases). The germline V gene has CDR1 MNHEY and CDR2 SMNVEV (reference sequence). The V end was cut by 6 bases, the J end by 8 bases, with 13 bases between. This CDR3 is 12 amino acids long. The CDR3: CASSALRGGYTF. The DNA for the CDR3 is TGTGCCAGCAGCGCCCTAAGGGGGGGCTACACCTTC.

This chain links TRBV24-1 with TRBJ2-1, with 11 nucleotides matching TRBD2. The CDR3 sequence is 17 residues long. Trimming cost V 0 bases and J 1 base; bases outside gene matches: 1. The V gene's germline CDR1 is KGHDR and CDR2 SFDVKD. The CDR3 loop reads CATSDLASGGSYNEQFF. CDR3 DNA sequence: TGTGCCACCAGTGATTTGGCTAGCGGGGGGTCCTACAATGAGCAGTTCTTC.

The chain combines TRBV10-1 with TRBJ1-4; weak D call: TRBD1 (6 bases). Germline V CDR1 and CDR2: WNHNN, SYGVQD (reference sequence). This CDR3 has 14 residues. V was trimmed by 2 bases and J by 10 bases, leaving 14 bases between them. CDR3 sequence: CASSEGPGVGKLFF. CDR3 in DNA: TGCGCCAGCAGTGAGGGGCCAGGGGTTGGAAAACTGTTTTTT.

In its sample, this clone was seen once. The rearrangement uses TRBV12-3 or TRBV12-4 and TRBJ2-4; maybe TRBD1 (6 bases). V dropped 1 base and J dropped 7 bases, with 8 bases sitting between them. The CDR3 length is 13 residues. CDR3 sequence: CASSLGQVNIQYF. CDR3 nucleotide sequence: TGTGCCAGCAGTTTAGGACAGGTGAACATTCAGTACTTC.

V usage is TRBV18 and J usage is TRBJ1-2; D remains ambiguous. The CDR3 totals 14 residues. V was trimmed by 2 bases and J by 3 bases, leaving 10 bases between them. The germline CDR1 and CDR2 sequences are KGHSH and LQKENI. The CDR3 DNA reads as TGTGCCAGCTCACCAACGGCGGTAGACTATGGCTACACCTTC. Translating gives CASSPTAVDYGYTF.

A single count supports this clone. CDR3: CATSDRGVLETQYF. The CDR3 region has the DNA TGTGCCACCAGTGACAGGGGGGTATTAGAGACCCAGTACTTC. This sequence joins TRBV24-1 and TRBJ2-5; TRBD1 might be the D (7 bases). The CDR3 consists of 14 residues. Deletions cut 4 bases from V and 4 bases from J, with 12 bases between. Per germline, CDR1 KGHDR and CDR2 SFDVKD.